The clone carrying this T cell receptor beta chain was detected a few times. As yet, its antigen is unknown. This entry is derived from a study of cytomegalovirus exposure and HLA in healthy donors. Study results and limitations: Investigators reported around 150 TCR beta chains as tied to cytomegalovirus. Most subjects' HLA-A and HLA-B alleles were reportedly predicted from TCR beta sequences.

Primers: 60 Vbeta forward and 13 Jbeta reverse. Method: immunoSEQ multiplex PCR; TCRdb's copy keeps in-frame clones and lacks some. Of 80,000 to 95,000 clones in the sample, approximately 80% were seen once. V was shortened by 6 bases and J by 9 bases, with 21 bases between the two germline ends. CDR1 is LGHNA and CDR2 is YSLEER in the germline V gene. The CDR3 has 15 amino acids. This receptor was obtained from a woman in her thirties in good health and CMV-seronegative. Sequencing was carried out using PBMCs. The rearrangement links TRBV4-3 to TRBJ2-1; D is perhaps TRBD2 (6 bases). The CDR3 DNA follows: TGCGCCAGCAGGAAAGCGGGCAGCGCACAATCTGAGCAGTTCTTC. This gives the protein CASRKAGSAQSEQFF.